The sequence of this TCR beta chain was determined in a study of shared clonotypes between healthy human individuals. At the level of the study: Donors had three CD4 naive, three CD4 memory, two CD8 naive and one CD8 memory plate apiece.

Note on this clone: Its antigen is as yet unknown.

Whole-study findings and limits: Sharing across four donors was highest in naive CD4 (around 5%) and lowest in memory CD8 (roughly 0.4%).

The naive CD8 fraction comprised CD45RO-negative cells positively selected for CCR7 and excluded terminally differentiated effector memory CD45RA+ cells. CDR3 length: 14 residues. The germline gives CDR1 MNHEY, CDR2 SMNVEV (reference sequence). V lost 1 base and J 1 base, leaving 5 bases between the germline ends. Assay used: immunoSEQ multiplex PCR; TCRdb lists only in-frame clones, some missing. The sample contains some 800,000 clones, about 91% of which appear only once. Sequenced: naive CD8+ T cells sorted from blood. The rearrangement links TRBV27 to TRBJ1-5; the D is unclear. The receptor was isolated from a man younger than 45 in good health. The CDR3 DNA reads TGTGCCAGCAGTTTATTGAACAGCAATCAGCCCCAGCATTTT. Translation: CASSLLNSNQPQHF.